Each of the 21 T cell receptor beta chains below was sequenced from the same sample in a study of blood T cell repertoires in COVID-19. Libraries were prepared by immunoSEQ multiplex PCR; TCRdb keeps only in-frame clonotypes and omits some of them. The sample has over 150,000 clones; 94% are singletons. The sequenced sample was peripheral blood. These TCRs come from a man aged 25-40 years with COVID-19, enrolled during active disease.

This clone was counted once. The chain links TRBV6-6 to TRBJ1-3; TRBD1 might be the D (6 bases). V lost 10 bases to trimming and J lost 0 bases, with 10 bases between them. Looked up from germline, CDR1 is MNHNY and CDR2 is SVGAGI (reference sequence). CDR3 size: 13 residues. CDR3 sequence reads: CATRTASGNTIYF. CDR3 sequence (DNA): TGTGCCACTAGGACAGCCTCTGGAAACACCATATATTTT.

The V and J genes are TRBV7-9 and TRBJ2-7; a possible D gene is TRBD2 (6 bases). CDR1 and CDR2 from the germline V gene are SEHNR and FQNEAQ (reference sequence). The CDR3 is 15 residues long. V was cut by 1 base and J by 3 bases, with 13 bases left in between. The CDR3, as DNA: TGTGCCAGCAGCTTAGAGGCGGGGACCAACTACGAGCAGTACTTC. Protein: CASSLEAGTNYEQYF.

The rearrangement uses TRBV5-1 and TRBJ1-2, with D hard to call. CDR1 and CDR2 (germline): SGHRS, YFSETQ. The CDR3 runs 14 residues. Between the trimmed V and J ends, which lost 4 bases and 4 bases, there was a span of 14 bases. The CDR3 protein is CASSEEGGSYGYTF. CDR3 bases: TGCGCCAGCAGCGAGGAGGGTGGCAGCTATGGCTACACCTTC.

The J gene is TRBJ2-1, the V gene TRBV10-3; the match to TRBD2 covers 9 bases. The CDR3 consists of 14 residues. Germline assignment: CDR1 ENHRY and CDR2 SYGVKD. V was pared by 10 bases and J by 8 bases, with 12 bases of the junction left unmatched. The CDR3 loop is CATQAGGNFHEQFF. DNA for the CDR3: TGTGCCACCCAAGCGGGGGGTAATTTCCATGAGCAGTTCTTC.

The rearrangement links TRBV5-5 to TRBJ2-6; 8 nucleotides align to TRBD1. The CDR3 extends over 19 amino acids. Germline lookup yields CDR1 SGHKS and CDR2 YYEKEE (reference sequence). Unmatched junction bases numbered 12, after V lost 0 bases and J lost 4 bases. The CDR3 is CASSLGADREVYGANVLTF. In DNA, the CDR3 is TGTGCCAGCAGCTTGGGGGCGGACAGGGAGGTATACGGGGCCAACGTCCTGACTTTC.

This sequence joins TRBV6-1 and TRBJ1-1, with D uncertain. V was clipped by 3 bases and J by 0 bases, with 11 bases between them. There are 15 residues in the CDR3. The germline V gene encodes CDR1 MNHNS and CDR2 SASEGT. CDR3 protein: CASSDKGGLNTEAFF. CDR3 DNA: TGTGCCAGCAGTGATAAGGGCGGGTTGAACACTGAAGCTTTCTTT.

The chain recombines TRBV18 with TRBJ1-1; 11 bases are shared with TRBD1. The germline V gene encodes CDR1 KGHSH and CDR2 LQKENI. The CDR3 sequence is 15 residues long. V shed 2 bases, J shed 5 bases, and the junction held 4 bases outside the gene matches. CDR3 sequence: CASSPGQGAETEAFF. The CDR3 DNA is TGTGCCAGCTCACCAGGACAGGGGGCTGAGACTGAAGCTTTCTTT.

V and J are TRBV7-3 and TRBJ2-1; D might be TRBD2 (6 bases). Germline assignment: CDR1 SGHTA and CDR2 FQGTGA. The CDR3 consists of 14 residues. Trimming cost V 5 bases and J 7 bases, with 15 bases left between them. CDR3 amino acids: CASSPRLVGNEQFF. In nucleotides, the CDR3 is TGTGCCAGCAGCCCCAGACTAGTCGGGAATGAGCAGTTCTTC.

The gene calls are TRBV5-1 and TRBJ2-1, with 7 bases identical to TRBD1. Losses at the gene ends were 2 bases for V and 4 bases for J; bases not matched to a gene: 6. Germline V gene data show CDR1 as SGHRS and CDR2 as YFSETQ. The CDR3 sequence is 15 residues long. In nucleotides, the CDR3 is TGCGCCAGCAGCTTCCGGGACAGCTCATACAATGAGCAGTTCTTC. Translated: CASSFRDSSYNEQFF.

V usage is TRBV3-1 (or the pseudogene TRBV3-2) and J usage is TRBJ1-1; D unresolved. CDR3 length equals 15 residues. The germline V gene encodes CDR1 LGHDT and CDR2 YNNKEL (reference sequence). Deletions cut 0 bases from V and 3 bases from J, with 11 bases between. CDR3 loop: CASSQDTQVYTEAFF. The CDR3 nucleotides are TGTGCCAGCAGCCAAGATACTCAGGTCTACACTGAAGCTTTCTTT.

In DNA, the CDR3 is TGTGCCAGCAGCGTACAGGGGGCGCAGGGGGAGCAGTACTTC. Protein: CASSVQGAQGEQYF. The chain links TRBV9 to TRBJ2-7; 8 nucleotides match TRBD1. Germline CDR1 SGDLS, CDR2 YYNGEE. This CDR3 spans 14 amino acids. The trim removed 1 base at V and 7 bases at J, leaving 7 bases unmatched.

V gene TRBV29-1 combines with J gene TRBJ2-1, with D hard to call. This CDR3 has 11 amino acids. The V end lost 5 bases, the J end lost 10 bases, and 12 bases lay between the germline ends. CDR1 is SQVTM and CDR2 is ANQGSEA in the germline V gene. This CDR3 reads CSVTPSGEQFF. The CDR3 nucleotides read TGCAGCGTTACGCCTAGTGGAGAGCAGTTCTTC.

The chain recombines TRBV10-3 with TRBJ1-4, with a weak D call TRBD1 (6 bases). Germline-derived CDR1 and CDR2 are ENHRY and SYGVKD. The V end lost 5 bases, the J end lost 13 bases, and 14 bases lay between the germline ends. The CDR3 sequence is 12 residues long. This chain's CDR3 is CAISRMGARLFF. CDR3 nucleotides: TGTGCCATCAGTCGGATGGGGGCCAGACTGTTTTTT.

About this clone: Additional DNA sequences in this sample encode the identical CDR3. CDR3 in amino acids: CASSLGQGTYNEQFF. The CDR3 DNA reads as TGCGCCAGCAGCTTGGGTCAGGGGACATACAATGAGCAGTTCTTC. The J gene is TRBJ2-1, the V gene TRBV5-1, with D possibly TRBD1 on 6 matching bases. Germline assignment: CDR1 SGHRS and CDR2 YFSETQ. Trimming left V 0 bases short and J 4 bases short, with 11 bases between. The CDR3 extends over 15 amino acids.

The gene calls are TRBV10-3 and TRBJ2-6; 10 bases fit TRBD1. The CDR3 totals 18 residues. With 4 bases clipped from V and 1 base from J, the junction kept 7 bases outside the gene matches. CDR1 ENHRY and CDR2 SYGVKD come from the germline V gene. The CDR3 DNA is TGTGCCATCAGTGCGGACAGGGGGTCGGGGTCTGGGGCCAACGTCCTGACTTTC. Its protein is CAISADRGSGSGANVLTF.

J is TRBJ2-1 and V is TRBV25-1; TRBD1 matches at 10 bases. Looked up from germline, CDR1 is MGHDK and CDR2 is SYGVNS. This CDR3 comprises 15 residues. The trim removed 6 bases at V and 7 bases at J, leaving 9 bases unmatched. The CDR3 loop reads CASSEGQGLGNEQFF. The CDR3 DNA reads TGTGCCAGCAGCGAGGGACAGGGGCTTGGGAATGAGCAGTTCTTC.

V and J are TRBV10-3 and TRBJ1-1, with D maybe TRBD1 (6 bases). CDR1 is ENHRY and CDR2 is SYGVKD in the germline V gene. Trimming removed 3 bases from V and 7 bases from J, with 18 bases in between. The CDR3 has 15 residues. For the CDR3, the DNA is TGTGCCATCAGTGACCCCCAGCGGGGGCCCGGTGAAGCTTTCTTT. Translated, it gives CAISDPQRGPGEAFF.

The rearrangement links TRBV6-5 to TRBJ2-2, with TRBD2 as a possible D gene (5 bases). Germline loops: CDR1 MNHEY, CDR2 SVGAGI. The CDR3 runs 12 residues. The ends were cut back, 6 bases at V and 6 bases at J, with 8 bases in the middle. CDR3 in DNA: TGTGCCAGCAGGTCGGGATCCGGGGAGCTGTTTTTT. Translating it yields CASRSGSGELFF.

The chain uses TRBV5-1 and TRBJ2-5; TRBD2 aligns across 11 bases. CDR1 and CDR2 (germline): SGHRS, YFSETQ. This CDR3 has 17 residues. Trimming removed 0 bases from V and 4 bases from J; junction bases left unmatched: 8. The CDR3 DNA reads TGCGCCAGCAGCTTGGGAGCTAGCGGGGGGTGGACAGAGACCCAGTACTTC. It is translated as CASSLGASGGWTETQYF. Full variable domain (rest looked up from reference TRBV5-1 and TRBJ2-5): KAGVTQTPRYLIKTRGQQVTLSCSPISGHRSVSWYQQTPGQGLQFLFEYFSETQRNKGNFPGRFSGRQFSNSRSEMNVSTLELGDSALYLCASSLGASGGWTETQYFGPGTRLLVL.

This clone appeared many times. The chain links TRBV4-1 to TRBJ2-7; 8 bases fit TRBD1. From germline, CDR1 is MGHRA and CDR2 YSYEKL. V lost 0 bases to trimming and J lost 6 bases; unmatched junction nucleotides: 7. CDR3 length: 15 amino acids. The CDR3 region has the DNA TGCGCCAGCAGCCAAGATTGGCCAGGGGGCGGCGAGCAGTACTTC. This encodes CASSQDWPGGGEQYF.

The chain recombines TRBV6-6 with TRBJ2-2; D unresolved. Per germline, CDR1 MNHNY and CDR2 SVGAGI (reference sequence). The ends were cut back, 0 bases at V and 2 bases at J, with 7 bases in the middle. The CDR3 sequence is 15 residues long. This CDR3 reads CASSYSYSNTGELFF. Here the CDR3 DNA reads TGTGCCAGCAGTTACTCGTACAGCAACACCGGGGAGCTGTTTTTT.